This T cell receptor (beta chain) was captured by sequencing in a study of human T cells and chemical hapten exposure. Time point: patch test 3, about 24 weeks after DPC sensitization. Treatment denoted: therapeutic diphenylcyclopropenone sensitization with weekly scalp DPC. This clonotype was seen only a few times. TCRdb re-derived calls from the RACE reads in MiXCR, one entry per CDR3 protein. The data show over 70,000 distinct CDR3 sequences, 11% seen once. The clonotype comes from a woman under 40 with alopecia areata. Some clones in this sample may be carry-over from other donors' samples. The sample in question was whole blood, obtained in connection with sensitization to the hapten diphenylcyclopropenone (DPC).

The DNA for the CDR3 is TGTGCCAGCTCGTACCAGGGATCTTACAATGAGCAGTTCTTC. Its protein product is CASSYQGSYNEQFF. The chain couples TRBV18 to TRBJ2-1; a weak D match, TRBD1 (5 bases). The V gene lost 6 bases and the J gene lost 4 bases, with 13 bases spanning the gap. The CDR3 spans 14 residues. From germline, CDR1 is KGHSH and CDR2 LQKENI.